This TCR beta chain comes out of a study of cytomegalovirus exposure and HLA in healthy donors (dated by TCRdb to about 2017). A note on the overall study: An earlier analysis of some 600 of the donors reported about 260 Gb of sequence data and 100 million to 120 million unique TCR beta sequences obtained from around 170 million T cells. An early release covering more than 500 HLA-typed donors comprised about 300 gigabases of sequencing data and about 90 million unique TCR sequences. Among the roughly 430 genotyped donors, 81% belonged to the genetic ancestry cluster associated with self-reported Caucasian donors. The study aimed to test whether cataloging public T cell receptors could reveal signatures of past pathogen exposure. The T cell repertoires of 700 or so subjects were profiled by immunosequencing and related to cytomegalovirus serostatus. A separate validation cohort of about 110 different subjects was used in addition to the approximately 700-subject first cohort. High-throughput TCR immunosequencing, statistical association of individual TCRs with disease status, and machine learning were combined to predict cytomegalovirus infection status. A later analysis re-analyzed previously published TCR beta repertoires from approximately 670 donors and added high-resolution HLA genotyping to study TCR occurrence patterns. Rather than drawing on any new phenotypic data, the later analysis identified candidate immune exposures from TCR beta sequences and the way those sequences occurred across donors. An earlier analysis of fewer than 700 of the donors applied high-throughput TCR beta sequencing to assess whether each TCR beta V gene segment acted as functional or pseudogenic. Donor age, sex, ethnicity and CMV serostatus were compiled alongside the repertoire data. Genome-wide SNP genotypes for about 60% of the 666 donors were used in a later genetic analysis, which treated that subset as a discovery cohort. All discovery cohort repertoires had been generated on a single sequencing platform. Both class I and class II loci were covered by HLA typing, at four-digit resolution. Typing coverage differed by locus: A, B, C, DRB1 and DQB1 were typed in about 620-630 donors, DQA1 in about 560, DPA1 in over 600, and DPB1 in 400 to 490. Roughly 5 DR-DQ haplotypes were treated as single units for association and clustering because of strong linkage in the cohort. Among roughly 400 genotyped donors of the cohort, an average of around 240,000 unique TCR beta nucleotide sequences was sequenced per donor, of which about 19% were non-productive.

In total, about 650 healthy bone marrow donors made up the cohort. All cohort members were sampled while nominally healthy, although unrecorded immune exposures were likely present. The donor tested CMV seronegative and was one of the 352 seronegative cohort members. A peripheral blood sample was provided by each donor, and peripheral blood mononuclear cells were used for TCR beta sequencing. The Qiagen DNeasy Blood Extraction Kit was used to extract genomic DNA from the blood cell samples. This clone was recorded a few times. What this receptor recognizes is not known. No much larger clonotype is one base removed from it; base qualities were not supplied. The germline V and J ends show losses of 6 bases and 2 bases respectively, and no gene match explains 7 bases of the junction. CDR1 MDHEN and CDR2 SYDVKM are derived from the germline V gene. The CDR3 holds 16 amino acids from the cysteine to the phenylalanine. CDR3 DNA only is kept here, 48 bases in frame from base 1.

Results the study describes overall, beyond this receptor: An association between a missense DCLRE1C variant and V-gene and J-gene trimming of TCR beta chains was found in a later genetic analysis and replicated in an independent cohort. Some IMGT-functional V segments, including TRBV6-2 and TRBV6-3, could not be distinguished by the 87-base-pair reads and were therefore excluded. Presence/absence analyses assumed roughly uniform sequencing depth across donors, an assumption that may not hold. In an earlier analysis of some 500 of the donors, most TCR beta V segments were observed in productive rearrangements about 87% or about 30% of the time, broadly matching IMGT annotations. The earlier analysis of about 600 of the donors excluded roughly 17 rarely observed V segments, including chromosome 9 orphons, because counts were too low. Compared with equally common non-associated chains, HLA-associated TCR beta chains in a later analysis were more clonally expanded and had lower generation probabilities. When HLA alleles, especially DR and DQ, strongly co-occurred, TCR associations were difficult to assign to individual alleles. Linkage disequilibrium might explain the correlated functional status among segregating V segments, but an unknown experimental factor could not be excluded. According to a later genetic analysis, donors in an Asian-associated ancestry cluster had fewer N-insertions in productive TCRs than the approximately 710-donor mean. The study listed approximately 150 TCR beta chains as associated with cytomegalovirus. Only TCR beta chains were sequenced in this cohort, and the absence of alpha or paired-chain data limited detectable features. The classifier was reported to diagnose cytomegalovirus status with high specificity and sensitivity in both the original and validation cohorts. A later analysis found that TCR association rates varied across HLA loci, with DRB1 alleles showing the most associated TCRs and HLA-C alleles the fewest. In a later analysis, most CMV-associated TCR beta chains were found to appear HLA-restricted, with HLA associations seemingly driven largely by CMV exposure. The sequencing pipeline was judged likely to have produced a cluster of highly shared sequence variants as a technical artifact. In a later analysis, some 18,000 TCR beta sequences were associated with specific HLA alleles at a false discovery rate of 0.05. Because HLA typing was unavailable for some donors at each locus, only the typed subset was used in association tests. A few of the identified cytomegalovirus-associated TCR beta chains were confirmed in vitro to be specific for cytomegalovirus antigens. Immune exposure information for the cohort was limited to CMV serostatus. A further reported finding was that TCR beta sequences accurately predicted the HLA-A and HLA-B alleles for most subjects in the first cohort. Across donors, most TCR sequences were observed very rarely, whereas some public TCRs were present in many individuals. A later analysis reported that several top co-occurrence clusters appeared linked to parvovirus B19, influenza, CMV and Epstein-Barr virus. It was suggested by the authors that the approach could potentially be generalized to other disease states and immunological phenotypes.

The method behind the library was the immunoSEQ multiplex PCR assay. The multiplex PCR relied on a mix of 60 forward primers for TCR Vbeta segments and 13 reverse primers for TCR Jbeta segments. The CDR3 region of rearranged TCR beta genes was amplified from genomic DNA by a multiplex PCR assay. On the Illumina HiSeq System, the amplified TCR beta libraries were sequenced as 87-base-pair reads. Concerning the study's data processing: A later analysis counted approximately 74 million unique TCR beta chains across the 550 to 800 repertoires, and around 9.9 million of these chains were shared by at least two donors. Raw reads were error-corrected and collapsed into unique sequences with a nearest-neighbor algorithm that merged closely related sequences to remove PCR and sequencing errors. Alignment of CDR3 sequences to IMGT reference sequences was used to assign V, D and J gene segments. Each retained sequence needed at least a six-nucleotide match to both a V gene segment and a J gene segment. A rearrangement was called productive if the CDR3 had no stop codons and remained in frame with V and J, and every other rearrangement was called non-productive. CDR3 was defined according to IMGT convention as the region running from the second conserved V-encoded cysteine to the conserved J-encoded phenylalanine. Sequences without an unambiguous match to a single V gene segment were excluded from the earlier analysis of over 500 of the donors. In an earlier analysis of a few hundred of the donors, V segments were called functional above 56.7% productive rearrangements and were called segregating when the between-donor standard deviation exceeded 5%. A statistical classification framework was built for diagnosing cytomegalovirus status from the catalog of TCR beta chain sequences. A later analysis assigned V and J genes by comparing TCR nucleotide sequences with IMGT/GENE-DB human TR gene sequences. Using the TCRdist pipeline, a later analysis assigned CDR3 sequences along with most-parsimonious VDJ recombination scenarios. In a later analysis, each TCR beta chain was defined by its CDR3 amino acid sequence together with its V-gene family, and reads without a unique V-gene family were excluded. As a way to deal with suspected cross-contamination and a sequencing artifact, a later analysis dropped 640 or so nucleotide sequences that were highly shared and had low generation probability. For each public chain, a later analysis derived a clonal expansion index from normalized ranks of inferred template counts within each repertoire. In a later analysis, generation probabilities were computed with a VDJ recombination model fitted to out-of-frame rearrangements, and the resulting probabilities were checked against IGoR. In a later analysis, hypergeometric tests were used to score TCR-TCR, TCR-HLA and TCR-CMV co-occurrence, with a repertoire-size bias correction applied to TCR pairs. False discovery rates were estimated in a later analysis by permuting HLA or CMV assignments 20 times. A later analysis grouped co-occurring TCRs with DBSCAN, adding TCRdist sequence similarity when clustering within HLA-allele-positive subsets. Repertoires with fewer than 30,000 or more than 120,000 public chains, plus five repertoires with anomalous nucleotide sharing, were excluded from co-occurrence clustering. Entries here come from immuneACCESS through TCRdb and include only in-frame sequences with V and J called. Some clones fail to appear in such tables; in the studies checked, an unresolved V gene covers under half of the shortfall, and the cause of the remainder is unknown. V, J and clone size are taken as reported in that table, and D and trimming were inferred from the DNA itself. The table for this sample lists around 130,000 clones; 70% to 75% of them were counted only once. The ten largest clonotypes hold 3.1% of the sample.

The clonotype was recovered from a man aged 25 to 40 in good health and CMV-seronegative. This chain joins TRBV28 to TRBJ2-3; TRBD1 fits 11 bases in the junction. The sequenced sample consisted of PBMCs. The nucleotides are TGTGCCAGCAGATACCGGGACAGGGGGTTCACAGATACGCAGTATTTT. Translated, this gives CASRYRDRGFTDTQYF.